This T cell receptor (beta chain) was retrieved from a study of blood T cell repertoires in COVID-19. Enrolled during active infection, Seattle patients were then followed longitudinally. Original handling: Reference gene primer amplification gave estimated nucleated cell counts. The repertoire was sequenced with immunoSEQ multiplex PCR; TCRdb's copy has only in-frame clones and lacks some. V, J and clone size reflect that table, while D and trimming were determined from the DNA. This repertoire shows approximately 170,000 clones, roughly 84% found once; its top ten account for less than 8%. This receptor was obtained from a man older than 75 with COVID-19, enrolled during active disease. Sample: peripheral blood.

The DNA of the CDR3 is TGTGCCAGCTCACCACAAGCGGCCCCTGAACCTGAAGCTTTCTTT. This codes for CASSPQAAPEPEAFF. The chain uses TRBV18 and TRBJ1-1; D is uncertain. Germline V gene data show CDR1 as KGHSH and CDR2 as LQKENI. Deletions cut 1 base from V and 6 bases from J, with 15 bases between. The CDR3 spans 15 residues.